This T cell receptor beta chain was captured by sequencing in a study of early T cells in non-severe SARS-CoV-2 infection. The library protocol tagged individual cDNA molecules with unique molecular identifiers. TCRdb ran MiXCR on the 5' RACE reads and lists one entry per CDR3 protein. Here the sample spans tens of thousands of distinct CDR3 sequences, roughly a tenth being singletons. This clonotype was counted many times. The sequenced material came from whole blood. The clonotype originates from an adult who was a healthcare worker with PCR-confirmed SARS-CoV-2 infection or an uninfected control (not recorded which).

CDR3 coding DNA: TGTGCCAGCAGCTTAGGATCCGGGGGGTTAGCTTTCTTT. Protein product: CASSLGSGGLAFF. The genes are TRBV7-3 and TRBJ1-1; D might be TRBD1 (5 bases). V was clipped by 2 bases and J by 10 bases, with 14 bases between them. The CDR3 runs 13 residues. From germline, CDR1 is SGHTA and CDR2 FQGTGA. The entire variable domain, with the rest obtained from reference TRBV7-3 and TRBJ1-1, is as follows: GAGVSQTPSNKVTEKGKYVELRCDPISGHTALYWYRQSLGQGPEFLIYFQGTGAADDSGLPNDRFFAVRPEGSVSTLKIQRTERGDSAVYLCASSLGSGGLAFFGQGTRLTVV.